This entry lists 25 T cell receptor beta chains sequenced from one sample in a study of cytomegalovirus exposure and HLA in healthy donors. The data were produced by immunoSEQ multiplex PCR, yet TCRdb's version contains in-frame clones alone and is incomplete. The repertoire has some 150,000 clones, more than 70% of them found once; the top ten carry about 2.2%. Input material: PBMCs. These receptors originate from a human donor in good health.

V and J are TRBV19 and TRBJ2-3, with D possibly being TRBD1 (5 bases). CDR1 and CDR2 (germline): LNHDA, SQIVND (reference sequence). The CDR3 runs to 15 residues. V was trimmed by 3 bases and J by 3 bases, leaving 13 bases between them. CDR3 sequence: CASSIWQGETDTQYF. CDR3 bases: TGTGCCAGTAGTATTTGGCAGGGTGAGACAGATACGCAGTATTTT.

V is TRBV10-3 and J is TRBJ1-5; 8 bases fit TRBD1. Germline loops: CDR1 ENHRY, CDR2 SYGVKD. Losses at the gene ends were 4 bases for V and 7 bases for J; bases not matched to a gene: 6. This CDR3 is 14 amino acids long. CDR3 sequence reads: CAISGTGPRQPQHF. The CDR3 DNA is TGTGCCATCAGTGGGACAGGGCCCAGGCAGCCCCAGCATTTT.

This clone was seen more than once but under ten times. One junction end does not reproduce the germline sequence, and a read error may be involved. This chain links TRBV19 with TRBJ1-1; the D gene is possibly TRBD1 (6 bases). The CDR3 length is 11 residues. Per germline, CDR1 LNHDA and CDR2 SQIVND (reference sequence). CDR3 amino acids: CASSQGPEGFF. The CDR3, as DNA: TGTGCCAGTAGTCAGGGGCCGGAAGGTTTCTTT.

This clone was counted only a few times. The CDR3 region is CASSPLGGYTF. The CDR3 nucleotides read TGTGCCAGCAGCCCCCTTGGCGGCTACACCTTC. The J gene is TRBJ1-2, the V gene TRBV16; D is ambiguous. This CDR3 contains 11 residues. Germline CDR1 KGHSY, CDR2 FQNENV. The V gene lost 4 bases and the J gene lost 8 bases, with 8 bases spanning the gap.

The rearrangement links TRBV27 to TRBJ2-7; perhaps TRBD1 as D (6 bases). The germline V gene encodes CDR1 MNHEY and CDR2 SMNVEV (reference sequence). The CDR3 loop spans 15 amino acids. Trimming left V 3 bases short and J 7 bases short, with 19 bases between. The CDR3 DNA is TGTGCCAGCAGTTTGGGGGCCCAGTCTACGGGGGAGCAGTACTTC. Encoded protein: CASSLGAQSTGEQYF.

The gene calls are TRBV7-9 and TRBJ2-2; D gene ambiguous. Deletions cut 5 bases from V and 0 bases from J, with 7 bases between. Germline V lookup: CDR1 SEHNR, CDR2 FQNEAQ (reference sequence). This CDR3 spans 14 amino acids. The chain's CDR3 is CASSPQANTGELFF. The DNA of the CDR3 is TGTGCCAGCAGCCCCCAGGCGAACACCGGGGAGCTGTTTTTT.

The genes are TRBV28 and TRBJ1-5; 11 nucleotides match TRBD1. There are 16 residues in the CDR3. The junction had 15 bases not matched to a gene; V was cut back by 6 bases and J by 11 bases. CDR1 MDHEN and CDR2 SYDVKM come from the germline V gene. The CDR3 DNA follows: TGTGCCAGCAGCCAACCCCGGGACAGGGGGGTTGGGGCCCAGCATTTT. It yields the protein CASSQPRDRGVGAQHF.

V usage is TRBV7-9 and J usage is TRBJ1-5, with 9 bases identical to TRBD1. Germline-derived CDR1 and CDR2 are SEHNR and FQNEAQ (reference sequence). Trimming at V came to 4 bases and at J to 2 bases, leaving 12 bases not matched to a gene. The CDR3 has 18 residues. The CDR3 DNA reads TGTGCCAGCAGCTGGGCACCACTCGGACAGGGGCGCAATCAGCCCCAGCATTTT. It specifies CASSWAPLGQGRNQPQHF.

J is TRBJ2-1 and V is TRBV7-7, with D possibly being TRBD2 (6 bases). Germline-derived CDR1 and CDR2 are SSHAT and FNYEAQ (reference sequence). This CDR3 is 16 amino acids long. Trimming removed 1 base at V and 3 bases at J, with 13 bases between. CDR3 DNA sequence: TGTGCCAGCAGCTTAGTTCCGGGAGTCAACTACAATGAGCAGTTCTTC. Translating gives CASSLVPGVNYNEQFF.

The rearrangement joins TRBV10-1 to TRBJ2-5, with D unclear. In germline, CDR1 is WNHNN, CDR2 SYGVQD (reference sequence). Between the trimmed V and J ends, which lost 0 bases and 1 base, there was a span of 9 bases. The CDR3 runs 15 residues. As DNA, the CDR3 is TGCGCCAGCAGTGAGTCGGCAGTTCCCCAAGAGACCCAGTACTTC. Translated: CASSESAVPQETQYF.

This clone was recorded once. The chain links TRBV2 to TRBJ2-3; the D gene is possibly TRBD2 (5 bases). The CDR3 totals 15 residues. The V gene's germline CDR1 is SNHLY and CDR2 FYNNEI. Trimming took off 2 bases at V and 1 base at J, with 10 bases between the two ends. The CDR3 loop is CASSEIRGRTDTQYF. CDR3 coding DNA: TGTGCCAGCAGTGAAATCCGCGGGCGCACAGATACGCAGTATTTT.

The chain is built from TRBV5-1 and TRBJ2-1, with TRBD2 matching 10 bases. This CDR3 spans 17 amino acids. The germline V gene encodes CDR1 SGHRS and CDR2 YFSETQ. With 0 bases clipped from V and 7 bases from J, the junction kept 10 bases outside the gene matches. DNA of the CDR3: TGCGCCAGCAGCTTGGGACTCGGGCTAGCGGGAGAGAATGAGCAGTTCTTC. Its translation is CASSLGLGLAGENEQFF.

A single count supports this clone. This sequence joins TRBV2 and TRBJ1-2; TRBD1 matches 9 bases. The CDR3 covers 15 residues. The trim removed 6 bases at V and 2 bases at J, leaving 7 bases unmatched. In germline, CDR1 is SNHLY, CDR2 FYNNEI. The CDR3, as DNA: TGTGCCAGCAGGGTGACCGGGACAGGGAACTATGGCTACACCTTC. Amino acids: CASRVTGTGNYGYTF. Combining the CDR3 with reference TRBV2 and TRBJ1-2 gives the whole variable domain EPEVTQTPSHQVTQMGQEVILRCVPISNHLYFYWYRQILGQKVEFLVSFYNNEISEKSEIFDDQFSVERPDGSNFTLKIRSTKLEDSAMYFCASRVTGTGNYGYTFGSGTRLTVV.

This sequence joins TRBV6-1 and TRBJ2-7, with D possibly being TRBD2 (5 bases). The CDR3 covers 15 residues. CDR1 and CDR2 from the germline V gene are MNHNS and SASEGT. Trimming took off 6 bases at V and 7 bases at J, with 22 bases between the two ends. CDR3 sequence reads: CASSPHLGGGGEQYF. The CDR3 DNA is TGTGCCAGCAGCCCCCATCTTGGAGGAGGTGGGGAGCAGTACTTC.

The chain has TRBV4-3 and TRBJ2-1; 12 nucleotides align to TRBD2. The CDR3 loop spans 16 amino acids. Germline loops: CDR1 LGHNA, CDR2 YSLEER. J was trimmed by 3 bases and V by 4 bases; bases with no gene match: 4. The CDR3 protein is CASSLTSGGSYNEQFF. DNA for the CDR3: TGCGCCAGCAGCCTGACTAGCGGGGGAAGCTACAATGAGCAGTTCTTC.

The chain couples TRBV18 to TRBJ2-1, with 10 bases aligning to TRBD1. The V gene's germline CDR1 is KGHSH and CDR2 LQKENI. This CDR3 has 19 amino acids. With V trimmed by 2 bases and J by 5 bases, 15 bases remained unmatched. This CDR3 is CASSPRGQGNVHRDNEQFF. The CDR3 DNA reads as TGTGCCAGCTCACCAAGGGGACAGGGGAACGTCCATAGGGACAATGAGCAGTTCTTC.

J is TRBJ2-7 and V is TRBV5-8, with 9 bases aligning to TRBD1. The CDR3 extends over 19 amino acids. V lost 4 bases to trimming and J lost 4 bases; unmatched junction nucleotides: 21. Germline lookup yields CDR1 SGHTS and CDR2 YDEGEE. The CDR3 protein is CASSADRDRVSVWKYEQYF. The CDR3, as DNA: TGTGCCAGCAGCGCAGACCGGGACAGGGTTTCTGTTTGGAAATACGAGCAGTACTTC.

This rearrangement joins TRBV18 to TRBJ2-1; D is possibly TRBD2 (6 bases). Trimming left V 1 base short and J 2 bases short, with 18 bases between. Germline values: CDR1 KGHSH, CDR2 LQKENI. The CDR3 consists of 18 residues. In nucleotides, the CDR3 is TGTGCCAGCTCACCACTATATCGAAGCGGGTACACCTACAATGAGCAGTTCTTC. This translates into CASSPLYRSGYTYNEQFF.

This chain uses TRBV9 with TRBJ1-1, with D unclear. Germline-derived CDR1 and CDR2 are SGDLS and YYNGEE. V was shortened by 2 bases and J by 1 base, with 12 bases between the two germline ends. The CDR3 sequence is 15 residues long. The DNA of the CDR3 is TGTGCCAGCAGCGTGGCTTCCCGTTCGAACACTGAAGCTTTCTTT. It codes for CASSVASRSNTEAFF.

The CDR3: CASAQILGATIYF. CDR3 in DNA: TGTGCCAGCGCTCAAATCTTAGGGGCCACCATATATTTT. The chain links TRBV7-9 to TRBJ1-3; tentatively, D is TRBD1 (5 bases). This CDR3 comprises 13 residues. Germline CDR1 SEHNR, CDR2 FQNEAQ (reference sequence). V was pared by 8 bases and J by 9 bases, with 17 bases between.

This clone is a singleton in its sample. CDR3 amino acids: CASRRGQGVNEQFF. CDR3 bases: TGCGCCAGCAGACGGGGACAGGGGGTCAATGAGCAGTTCTTC. V gene TRBV5-1 combines with J gene TRBJ2-1; 11 bases align to TRBD1. CDR1 and CDR2 (germline): SGHRS, YFSETQ. Trimming removed 5 bases from V and 6 bases from J; junction bases left unmatched: 4. This CDR3 is 14 amino acids long.

Concerning this clone: At the DNA level, this CDR3 is encoded by other sequences in the same sample as well. V usage is TRBV19 and J usage is TRBJ1-2; 9 nucleotides match TRBD1. Looked up from germline, CDR1 is LNHDA and CDR2 is SQIVND (reference sequence). V lost 6 bases, J lost 5 bases, and 13 bases stayed unmatched. The CDR3 consists of 16 residues. The CDR3 here is CASSIGGTGSHYGYTF. The CDR3 DNA follows: TGTGCCAGTAGCATTGGGGGGACAGGGAGTCATTATGGCTACACCTTC.

J is TRBJ1-3 and V is TRBV7-8; D might be TRBD1 (6 bases). Trimming pared 5 bases from V and 2 bases from J, leaving 22 bases between. The germline V gene has CDR1 SGHVS and CDR2 FQNEAQ. The CDR3 has 18 residues. The CDR3 coding sequence is TGTGCCAGCAGCCTAAGACAGGCGCCCATACCCACTGGAAACACCATATATTTT. Amino acid sequence: CASSLRQAPIPTGNTIYF.

About this clone: At the DNA level, this CDR3 is encoded by other sequences in the same sample as well. This chain links TRBV6-1 with TRBJ2-2, with TRBD1 matching over 8 bases. The CDR3 is 15 amino acids. Germline CDR1 MNHNS, CDR2 SASEGT. V dropped 3 bases and J dropped 3; count of bases not matched to a gene: 3. The CDR3 region has the DNA TGTGCCAGCAGTGAGGCGACAGGGGACACCGGGGAGCTGTTTTTT. This translates into CASSEATGDTGELFF.

CDR3 sequence: CASSPIAGLEQYF. The CDR3 DNA reads as TGTGCCAGCAGCCCAATCGCGGGGCTAGAGCAGTACTTC. The chain couples TRBV7-9 to TRBJ2-7, with D possibly being TRBD2 (6 bases). The V and J ends lost 5 bases and 7 bases respectively, with 15 bases between them. This CDR3 region has 13 residues. The germline V gene has CDR1 SEHNR and CDR2 FQNEAQ (reference sequence).